Below, 15 T cell receptor beta chains from the same sample are listed, as sequenced in a study of T cell changes during pregnancy in multiple sclerosis. Profiled with immunoSEQ multiplex PCR; TCRdb holds only in-frame clones, not every one. The data contain roughly 43,000 clones, 93% of them seen just once; the ten biggest clones take up around 0.58%. This sample comprised CD4+ T cells from peripheral blood mononuclear cells, obtained in the third trimester of pregnancy. The receptors were gathered from a female donor with multiple sclerosis, enrolled in a pregnancy study.

This chain connects TRBV5-1 to TRBJ2-2; TRBD1 matches at 10 bases. Per the germline V gene, CDR1 is SGHRS and CDR2 is YFSETQ. The trim removed 3 bases at V and 1 base at J, leaving 0 bases unmatched. This CDR3 region has 15 residues. In DNA form, the CDR3 reads TGCGCCAGCAGCTGGGACAGGGGGAACACCGGGGAGCTGTTTTTT. Translating it yields CASSWDRGNTGELFF.

The rearrangement joins TRBV11-2 to TRBJ2-1, with 14 bases lining up with TRBD2. Germline CDR1 is SGHAT and CDR2 is FQNNGV. The CDR3 has 14 residues. J was trimmed by 10 bases and V by 6 bases; bases with no gene match: 5. CDR3 DNA: TGTGCCAGCAGGAGACTAGCGGGAGGGCTGGAGCAGTTCTTC. It codes for CASRRLAGGLEQFF.

This chain uses TRBV9 with TRBJ2-6; 8 bases are shared with TRBD1. This CDR3 region has 18 residues. Germline trimming cut 0 bases from V and 2 bases from J; bases unmatched to any gene: 7. Germline V lookup: CDR1 SGDLS, CDR2 YYNGEE. The CDR3 DNA is TGTGCCAGCAGCGTAGTTGGACAGGGTCTTGCTGGGGCCAACGTCCTGACTTTC. Translation: CASSVVGQGLAGANVLTF.

This clone was picked up a small number of times. A junction end diverges from the germline sequence, so it may reflect a read error. The chain links TRBV2 to TRBJ1-1; D possibly corresponds to TRBD1 (6 bases). The CDR3 totals 11 residues. Germline values: CDR1 SNHLY, CDR2 FYNNEI. CDR3 sequence: CASLAGTPLSF. The CDR3 region has the DNA TGTGCCAGCCTCGCCGGGACACCCCTCTCATTT.

The genes are TRBV10-3 and TRBJ1-2; possibly TRBD1 for D (6 bases). Germline assignment: CDR1 ENHRY and CDR2 SYGVKD. This CDR3 has 18 amino acids. V was pared by 11 bases and J by 2 bases, with 30 bases between. The CDR3 DNA reads as TGTGCCGCTCGGGGGGGGCTTCAGGAGACAGTGAGAAACTATGGCTACACCTTC. This sequence encodes CAARGGLQETVRNYGYTF.

The V gene is TRBV7-9, the J gene TRBJ2-1, with 11 bases that match TRBD2. The germline CDR1 and CDR2 sequences are SEHNR and FQNEAQ (reference sequence). There are 15 residues in the CDR3. With 5 bases clipped from V and 10 bases from J, the junction kept 10 bases outside the gene matches. The CDR3 loop is CASSPGTSGSEEQFF. The CDR3 DNA is TGTGCCAGCAGCCCCGGGACTAGCGGATCAGAAGAGCAGTTCTTC.

The chain carries TRBV18 and TRBJ2-7; 10 bases agree with TRBD1. CDR1 is KGHSH, CDR2 LQKENI, per germline. The V and J ends lost 6 bases and 6 bases, in that order; junction bases with no gene match: 14. The CDR3 runs to 16 residues. This chain's CDR3 is CASSLIRDRGDGEQYF. In DNA form, the CDR3 reads TGTGCCAGCTCGCTTATCCGGGACAGGGGAGATGGCGAGCAGTACTTC.

V gene TRBV5-1 combines with J gene TRBJ2-3; 14 bases agree with TRBD2. Unmatched junction bases numbered 3, after V lost 0 bases and J lost 3 bases. This CDR3 contains 17 residues. Germline V gene data show CDR1 as SGHRS and CDR2 as YFSETQ. The DNA of the CDR3 is TGCGCCAGCAGCTTGGAGGGACTAGCGGGAGTGACAGATACGCAGTATTTT. Protein: CASSLEGLAGVTDTQYF.

Details on this clone: One end of the junction does not line up with germline, which may come from a read error. The rearrangement links TRBV6-1 to TRBJ2-7; a weak D match, TRBD2 (6 bases). Germline V gene data show CDR1 as MNHNS and CDR2 as SASEGT. This CDR3 has 11 amino acids. CDR3 sequence reads: CASSDSRDSDF. The CDR3 nucleotides are TGTGCCAGCAGCGACTCCCGGGACTCGGACTTC.

This clone has a single count. The chain employs TRBV7-3 and TRBJ2-5, with 8 bases matching TRBD2. This CDR3 is 14 amino acids long. After removal of 4 bases from V and 4 bases from J, the junction contained 5 bases not matched to a gene. CDR1 and CDR2 (germline): SGHTA, FQGTGA. The CDR3 spells CASSSTAGGETQYF. As DNA, the CDR3 is TGTGCCAGCAGCTCAACGGCGGGGGGAGAGACCCAGTACTTC.

The CDR3 coding sequence is TGTGCCAGTAGTATAGTACAGGGCACCGGGGAGCTGTTTTTT. Translating gives CASSIVQGTGELFF. The chain recombines TRBV19 with TRBJ2-2; tentatively, D is TRBD1 (6 bases). The CDR3 spans 14 residues. Trimming shortened V by 1 base and J by 4 bases, and 7 bases separated the two germline ends. Germline V CDR1 and CDR2: LNHDA, SQIVND (reference sequence).

The rearrangement uses TRBV10-1 and TRBJ2-7, with 9 bases identical to TRBD2. CDR1 WNHNN and CDR2 SYGVQD come from the germline V gene (reference sequence). With 4 bases clipped from V and 2 bases from J, the junction kept 0 bases outside the gene matches. This CDR3 spans 13 amino acids. Written as DNA, the CDR3 is TGCGCCAGCAGTGGCGGGAGGGCCTACGAGCAGTACTTC. Translating gives CASSGGRAYEQYF.

The chain employs TRBV11-2 and TRBJ1-5; 7 bases line up with TRBD1. With 3 bases clipped from V and 6 bases from J, the junction kept 8 bases outside the gene matches. Germline CDR1 SGHAT, CDR2 FQNNGV. This CDR3 contains 15 residues. The CDR3 is CASSLEGGQGQPQHF. CDR3 DNA sequence: TGTGCCAGCAGCTTGGAAGGGGGCCAGGGTCAGCCCCAGCATTTT.

The CDR3 nucleotides read TGTGCCAGCAGCTCCTCAGGGCCGAGCACAGATACGCAGTATTTT. Amino acid sequence: CASSSSGPSTDTQYF. J is TRBJ2-3 and V is TRBV5-4; maybe TRBD1 (5 bases). The CDR3 covers 15 residues. The V gene's germline CDR1 is SGHNT and CDR2 YYREEE (reference sequence). The V end was cut by 3 bases, the J end by 0 bases, with 11 bases between.

The chain carries TRBV4-2 and TRBJ1-4; D is unclear. The CDR3 spans 14 residues. Trimming left V 1 base short and J 6 bases short, with 9 bases between. Germline CDR1 is LGHNA and CDR2 is YNFKEQ. The CDR3 loop reads CASSQGHGYEKLFF. Here the CDR3 DNA reads TGTGCCAGCAGCCAAGGACACGGTTATGAAAAACTGTTTTTT.